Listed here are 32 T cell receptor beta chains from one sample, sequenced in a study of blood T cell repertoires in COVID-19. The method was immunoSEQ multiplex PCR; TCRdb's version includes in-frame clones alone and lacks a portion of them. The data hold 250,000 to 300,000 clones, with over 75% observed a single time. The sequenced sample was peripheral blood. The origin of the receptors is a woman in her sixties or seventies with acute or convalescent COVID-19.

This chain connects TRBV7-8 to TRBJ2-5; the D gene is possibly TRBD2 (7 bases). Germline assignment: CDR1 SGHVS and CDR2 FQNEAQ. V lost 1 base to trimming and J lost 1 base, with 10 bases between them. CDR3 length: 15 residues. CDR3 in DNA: TGTGCCAGCAGCTTAGAGGGGGGGGTCCAAGAGACCCAGTACTTC. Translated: CASSLEGGVQETQYF.

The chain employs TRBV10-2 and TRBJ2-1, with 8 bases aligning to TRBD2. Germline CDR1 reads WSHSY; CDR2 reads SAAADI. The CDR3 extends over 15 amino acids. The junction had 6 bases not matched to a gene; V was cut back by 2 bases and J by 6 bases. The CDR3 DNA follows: TGCGCCAGCAGTGAGGAGAGCGGGGGAGGCAATGAGCAGTTCTTC. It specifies CASSEESGGGNEQFF.

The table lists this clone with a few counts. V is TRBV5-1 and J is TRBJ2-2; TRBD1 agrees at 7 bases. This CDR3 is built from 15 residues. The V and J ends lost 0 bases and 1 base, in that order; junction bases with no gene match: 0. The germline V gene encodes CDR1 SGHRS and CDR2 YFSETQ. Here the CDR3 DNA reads TGCGCCAGCAGCTTGGGGACAGGGAACACCGGGGAGCTGTTTTTT. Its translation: CASSLGTGNTGELFF.

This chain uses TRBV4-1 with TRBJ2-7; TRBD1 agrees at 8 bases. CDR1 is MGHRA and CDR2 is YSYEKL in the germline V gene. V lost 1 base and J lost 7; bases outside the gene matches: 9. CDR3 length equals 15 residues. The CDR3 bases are TGCGCCAGCAGCCAAGGGGACAGGAGCCTCTCTGAGCAGTACTTC. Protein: CASSQGDRSLSEQYF.

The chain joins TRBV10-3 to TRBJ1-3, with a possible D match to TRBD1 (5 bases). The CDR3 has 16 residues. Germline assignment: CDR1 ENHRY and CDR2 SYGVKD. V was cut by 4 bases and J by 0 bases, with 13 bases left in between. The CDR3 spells CAISGGAVLSGNTIYF. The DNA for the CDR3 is TGTGCCATCAGTGGTGGGGCTGTCCTCTCTGGAAACACCATATATTTT.

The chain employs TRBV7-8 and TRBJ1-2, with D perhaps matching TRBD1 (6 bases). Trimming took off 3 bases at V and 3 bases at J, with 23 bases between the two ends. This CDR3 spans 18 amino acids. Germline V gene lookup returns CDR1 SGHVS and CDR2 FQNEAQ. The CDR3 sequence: CASSFGPELGHRDYGYTF. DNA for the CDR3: TGTGCCAGCAGCTTTGGACCCGAGTTAGGACACAGGGACTATGGCTACACCTTC.

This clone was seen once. The CDR3 sequence is CASSYPGTGHMNTEAFF. CDR3 sequence (DNA): TGTGCCAGCAGTTATCCGGGGACAGGGCACATGAACACTGAAGCTTTCTTT. The chain has TRBV6-9 and TRBJ1-1; 9 positions match TRBD1. This CDR3 comprises 17 residues. Germline V gene sequence: CDR1 MNHGY, CDR2 SVAAGI. V dropped 2 bases and J dropped 0; count of bases not matched to a gene: 7.

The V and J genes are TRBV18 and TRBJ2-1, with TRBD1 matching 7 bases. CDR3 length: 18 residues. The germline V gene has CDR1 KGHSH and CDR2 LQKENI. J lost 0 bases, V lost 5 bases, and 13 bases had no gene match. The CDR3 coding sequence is TGTGCCAGCTCAACCCGGGACAGCCAGTCTAGCTCCTACAATGAGCAGTTCTTC. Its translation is CASSTRDSQSSSYNEQFF.

The CDR3 sequence is CASSVGTQETQYF. Here the CDR3 DNA reads TGTGCCAGCAGCGTAGGCACACAAGAGACCCAGTACTTC. V is TRBV9 and J is TRBJ2-5, with D uncertain. CDR1 is SGDLS, CDR2 YYNGEE, per germline. The CDR3 totals 13 residues. The V and J ends lost 0 bases and 2 bases respectively, with 5 bases between them.

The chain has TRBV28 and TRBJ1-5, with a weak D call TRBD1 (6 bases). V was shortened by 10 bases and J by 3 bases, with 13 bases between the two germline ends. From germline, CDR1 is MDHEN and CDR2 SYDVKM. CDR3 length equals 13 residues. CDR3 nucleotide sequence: TGTGCCACTTGGCAGGGGAACAATCAGCCCCAGCATTTT. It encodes CATWQGNNQPQHF.

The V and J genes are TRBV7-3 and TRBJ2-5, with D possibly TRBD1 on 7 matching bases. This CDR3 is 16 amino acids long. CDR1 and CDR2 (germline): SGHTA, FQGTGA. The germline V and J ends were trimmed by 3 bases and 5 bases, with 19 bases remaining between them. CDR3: CASSFSGTVAGETQYF. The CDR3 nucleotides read TGTGCCAGCAGCTTTTCCGGGACAGTGGCGGGGGAGACCCAGTACTTC.

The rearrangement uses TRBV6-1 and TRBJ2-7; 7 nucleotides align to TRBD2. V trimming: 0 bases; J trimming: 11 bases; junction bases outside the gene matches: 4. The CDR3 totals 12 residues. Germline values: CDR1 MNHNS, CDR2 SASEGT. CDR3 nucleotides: TGTGCCAGCAGTGAAGCGCCGGGGAGGGAGTACTTC. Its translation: CASSEAPGREYF.

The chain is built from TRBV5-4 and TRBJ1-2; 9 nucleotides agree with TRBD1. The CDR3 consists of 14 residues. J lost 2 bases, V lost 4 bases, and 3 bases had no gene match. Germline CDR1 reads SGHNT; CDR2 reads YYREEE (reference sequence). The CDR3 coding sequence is TGTGCCAGCAGCACCGGACAGGGGAACTATGGCTACACCTTC. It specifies CASSTGQGNYGYTF.

CDR3 DNA sequence: TGTGCCAGCAGCTTATATGGCCCCCAGGATAGCAATCAGCCCCAGCATTTT. Protein product: CASSLYGPQDSNQPQHF. The chain is built from TRBV7-3 and TRBJ1-5, with unresolved D. V was cut by 2 bases and J by 0 bases, with 14 bases left in between. Per the germline V gene, CDR1 is SGHTA and CDR2 is FQGTGA. This CDR3 spans 17 amino acids.

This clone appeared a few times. CDR3 in amino acids: CASSLRGPSTEKLFF. In nucleotides, the CDR3 is TGTGCCAGCAGCTTGAGGGGTCCCTCGACTGAAAAACTGTTTTTT. The rearrangement links TRBV5-4 to TRBJ1-4; TRBD1 is a possible D gene (5 bases). The V end lost 1 base, the J end lost 7 bases, and 14 bases lay between the germline ends. The CDR3 loop spans 15 amino acids. CDR1 and CDR2 from the germline V gene are SGHNT and YYREEE (reference sequence).

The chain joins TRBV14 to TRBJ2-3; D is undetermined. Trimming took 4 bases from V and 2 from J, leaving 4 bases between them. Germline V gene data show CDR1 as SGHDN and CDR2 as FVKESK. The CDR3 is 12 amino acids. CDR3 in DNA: TGTGCCAGCAGCCTCTACACAGATACGCAGTATTTT. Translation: CASSLYTDTQYF.

CDR3 sequence reads: CASSFASGVTDTQYF. CDR3 bases: TGTGCCAGCAGCTTTGCAAGCGGGGTCACAGATACGCAGTATTTT. This chain links TRBV9 with TRBJ2-3, with 7 bases identical to TRBD2. This CDR3 contains 15 residues. The ends lost 4 bases at V and 2 bases at J; junction bases unmatched: 7. CDR1 and CDR2 (germline): SGDLS, YYNGEE.

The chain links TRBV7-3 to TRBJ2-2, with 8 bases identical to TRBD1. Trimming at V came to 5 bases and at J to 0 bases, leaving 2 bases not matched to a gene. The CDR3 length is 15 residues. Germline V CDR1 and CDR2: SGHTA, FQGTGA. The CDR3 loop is CASSATGANTGELFF. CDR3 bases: TGTGCCAGCAGCGCGACAGGGGCGAACACCGGGGAGCTGTTTTTT.

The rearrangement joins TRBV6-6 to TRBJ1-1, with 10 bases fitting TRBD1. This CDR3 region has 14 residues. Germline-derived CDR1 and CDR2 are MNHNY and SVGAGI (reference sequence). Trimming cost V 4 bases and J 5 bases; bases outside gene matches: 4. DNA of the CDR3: TGTGCCAGCAGTTTCCGGGACAGGGGTACTGAAGCTTTCTTT. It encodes CASSFRDRGTEAFF.

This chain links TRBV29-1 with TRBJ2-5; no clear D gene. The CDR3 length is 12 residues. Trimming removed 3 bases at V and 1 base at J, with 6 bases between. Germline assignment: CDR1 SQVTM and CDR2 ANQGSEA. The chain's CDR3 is CSVDNTQETQYF. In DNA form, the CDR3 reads TGCAGCGTTGACAACACCCAAGAGACCCAGTACTTC.

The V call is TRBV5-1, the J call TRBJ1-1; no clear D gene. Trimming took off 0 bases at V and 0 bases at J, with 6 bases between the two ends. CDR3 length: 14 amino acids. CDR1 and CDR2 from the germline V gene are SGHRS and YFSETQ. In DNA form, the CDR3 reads TGCGCCAGCAGCTTGGGGCATGTGAACACTGAAGCTTTCTTT. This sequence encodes CASSLGHVNTEAFF.

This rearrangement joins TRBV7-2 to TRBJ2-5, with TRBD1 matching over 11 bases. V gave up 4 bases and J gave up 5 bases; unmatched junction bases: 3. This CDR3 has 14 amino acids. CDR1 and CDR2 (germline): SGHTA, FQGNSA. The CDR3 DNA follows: TGTGCCAGCAGCTCGGACAGGGGGCGCGAGACCCAGTACTTC. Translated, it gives CASSSDRGRETQYF.

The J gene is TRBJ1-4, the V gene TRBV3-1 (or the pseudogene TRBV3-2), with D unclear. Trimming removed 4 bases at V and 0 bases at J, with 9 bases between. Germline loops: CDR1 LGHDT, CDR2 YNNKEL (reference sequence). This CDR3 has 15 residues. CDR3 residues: CASSPYTATNEKLFF. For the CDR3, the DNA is TGTGCCAGCAGCCCATACACCGCAACTAATGAAAAACTGTTTTTT.

CDR3 protein: CSVRVWEGEQYF. Written as DNA, the CDR3 is TGCAGCGTTCGGGTGTGGGAGGGCGAGCAGTACTTC. This rearrangement joins TRBV29-1 to TRBJ2-7; 7 positions agree with TRBD2. This CDR3 region has 12 residues. From germline, CDR1 is SQVTM and CDR2 ANQGSEA. Germline trimming cut 5 bases from V and 6 bases from J; bases unmatched to any gene: 7.

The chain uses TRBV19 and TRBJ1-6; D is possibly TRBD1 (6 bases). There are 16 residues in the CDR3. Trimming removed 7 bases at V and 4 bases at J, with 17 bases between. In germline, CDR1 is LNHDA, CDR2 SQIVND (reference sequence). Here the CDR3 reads CASKVGQGTYNSPLHF. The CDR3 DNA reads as TGTGCCAGTAAGGTTGGGCAGGGGACATATAATTCACCCCTCCACTTT.

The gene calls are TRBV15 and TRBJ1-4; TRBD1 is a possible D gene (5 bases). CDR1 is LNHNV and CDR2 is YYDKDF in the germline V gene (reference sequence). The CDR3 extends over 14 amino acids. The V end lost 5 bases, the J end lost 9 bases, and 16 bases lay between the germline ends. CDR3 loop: CATSSSGAGQKLFF. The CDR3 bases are TGTGCCACCAGCTCCTCTGGGGCAGGGCAAAAACTGTTTTTT. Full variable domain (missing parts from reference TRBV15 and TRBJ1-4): DAMVIQNPRYQVTQFGKPVTLSCSQTLNHNVMYWYQQKSSQAPKLLFHYYDKDFNNEADTPDNFQSRRPNTSFCFLDIRSPGLGDTAMYLCATSSSGAGQKLFFGSGTQLSVL.

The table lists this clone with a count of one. The CDR3 DNA reads as TGTGCCAGCAGTCTTAAGGGGCGTACTGAAGCTTTCTTT. Translated, it gives CASSLKGRTEAFF. This chain links TRBV27 with TRBJ1-1, with a possible D match to TRBD1 (5 bases). Trimming stripped 5 bases from V and 5 bases from J, with 12 bases between. Germline CDR1 reads MNHEY; CDR2 reads SMNVEV (reference sequence). The CDR3 runs to 13 residues.

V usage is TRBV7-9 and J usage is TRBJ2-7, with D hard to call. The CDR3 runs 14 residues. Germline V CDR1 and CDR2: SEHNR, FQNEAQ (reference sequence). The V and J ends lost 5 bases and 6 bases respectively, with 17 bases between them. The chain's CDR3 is CASSPHSGFSEQYF. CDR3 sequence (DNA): TGTGCCAGCAGCCCTCACTCGGGTTTCTCCGAGCAGTACTTC.

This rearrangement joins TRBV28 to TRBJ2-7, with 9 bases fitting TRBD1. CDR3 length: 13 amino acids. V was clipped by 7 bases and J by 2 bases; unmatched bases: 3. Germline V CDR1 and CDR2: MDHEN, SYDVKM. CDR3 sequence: CASTYRGPYEQYF. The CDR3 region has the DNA TGTGCCAGCACCTACAGGGGGCCCTACGAGCAGTACTTC.

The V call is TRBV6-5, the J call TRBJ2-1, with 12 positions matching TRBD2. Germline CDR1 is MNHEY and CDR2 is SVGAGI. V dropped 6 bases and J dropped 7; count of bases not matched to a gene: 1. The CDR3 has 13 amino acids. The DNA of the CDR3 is TGTGCCAGCAGGCTAGCGGGGGGGAATGAGCAGTTCTTC. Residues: CASRLAGGNEQFF.

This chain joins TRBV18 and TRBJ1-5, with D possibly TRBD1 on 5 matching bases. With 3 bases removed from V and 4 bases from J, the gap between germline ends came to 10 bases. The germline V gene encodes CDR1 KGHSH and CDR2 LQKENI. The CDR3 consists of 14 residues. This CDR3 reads CASSPQQANQPQHF. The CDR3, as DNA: TGTGCCAGCTCACCGCAACAGGCGAATCAGCCCCAGCATTTT.

For the CDR3, the DNA is TGTGCCAGCCAGGCGGAAAAACTGTTTTTT. It encodes CASQAEKLFF. The chain is built from TRBV19 and TRBJ1-4; unclear D gene. Trimming left V 9 bases short and J 8 bases short, with 7 bases between. The length of the CDR3 is 10 residues. Germline loops: CDR1 LNHDA, CDR2 SQIVND (reference sequence).